These T cell receptor beta chains were read from a single sample in a study of shared clonotypes between healthy human individuals. The assay was immunoSEQ multiplex PCR, and TCRdb's table has in-frame clones only and misses some. Among around 2.1 million clones listed, more than 85% were seen once. Material for sequencing was naive CD8+ T cells from PBMCs. The receptors shown here come from a young man in good health. Some clones in this sample may be carry-over from other donors' samples. The CDR3 runs from the conserved cysteine through the conserved F or W. The order of the fields is J gene, clone size, V gene, D gene, CDR3 protein. A D gene is named only where the DNA matches it firmly. Clone size is stated in some rows and not others, as once, few, many or a class when expanded.

j_call: TRBJ1-1; clone_size: once; v_call: TRBV9; d_call: TRBD1; cdr3_aa: CASSPRRGLTEAFF
j_call: TRBJ1-5; clone_size: .; v_call: TRBV19; d_call: .; cdr3_aa: CASSIGIVRPQHF
j_call: TRBJ1-5; clone_size: .; v_call: TRBV18; d_call: .; cdr3_aa: CASSQYRLSNQPQHF
j_call: TRBJ1-5; clone_size: .; v_call: TRBV28; d_call: TRBD1; cdr3_aa: CASSADRGNQPQHF
j_call: TRBJ1-2; clone_size: .; v_call: TRBV7-9; d_call: .; cdr3_aa: CASSPRSAYGYTF
j_call: TRBJ1-1; clone_size: .; v_call: TRBV15; d_call: .; cdr3_aa: CATSPEGGLAVNTEAFF
j_call: TRBJ1-2; clone_size: .; v_call: TRBV19; d_call: .; cdr3_aa: CASRIRQTNYGYTF
j_call: TRBJ2-7; clone_size: .; v_call: TRBV4-3; d_call: TRBD1; cdr3_aa: CASSQDFGQGNYEQYF
j_call: TRBJ2-7; clone_size: .; v_call: TRBV5-4; d_call: TRBD1; cdr3_aa: CASSLGTGWAYEQYF
j_call: TRBJ2-7; clone_size: once; v_call: TRBV21-1; d_call: .; cdr3_aa: CASSPWQLLASYEQYF
j_call: TRBJ2-7; clone_size: .; v_call: TRBV2; d_call: TRBD1; cdr3_aa: CASSGTGRYEQYF
j_call: TRBJ2-3; clone_size: .; v_call: TRBV7-2; d_call: .; cdr3_aa: CASSLGQANTDTQYF